The clone carrying this TCR beta chain was observed once. The junction departs from the called germline gene at one end, perhaps through a read error. All exposed participants met a person with COVID-19 within 2 weeks before entering the study. The data belong to a study of blood T cell repertoires in COVID-19. In the original analysis: Counts of nucleated cells, estimated from reference gene primer amplification, were obtained. Profiling relied on immunoSEQ multiplex PCR, and the TCRdb table lists in-frame clones only, not all of them. That table supplies the V and J calls and clone size; D and trimming were determined from the DNA. The data contain about 280,000 clones, around 93% of them singletons. Germline CDR1 is DFQATT and CDR2 is SNEGSKA (reference sequence). The CDR3 extends over 11 amino acids.

This receptor was obtained from a man between 40 and 49 years old who had been exposed to COVID-19. The gene calls are TRBV20-1 and TRBJ2-1; perhaps TRBD1 as D (6 bases). The sequencing sample was made of PBMCs or T cells enriched from blood (not recorded which). The CDR3 coding sequence is TGCAGTGCTAGATACAGGGCCTTAGAGGTCTTC. Encoded protein: CSARYRALEVF.